This T cell receptor (beta chain) was found in a study of T cells after yellow fever vaccination. In its sample, this clonotype was seen a few times. TCRdb used MiXCR to reprocess the 5' RACE reads, holding one entry per CDR3 protein. This sample carries over 120,000 distinct CDR3 sequences, about 7% of them seen once, and the ten largest clones take 0.5% to 0.65%. Germline CDR1 is SGHNT and CDR2 is YYREEE (reference sequence). V was clipped by 4 bases and J by 2 bases; unmatched bases: 13. CDR3 length: 17 residues. This chain links TRBV5-4 with TRBJ2-3; 7 bases match TRBD1. The TCR was taken from a man aged 25 to 40 who received the YFV17D yellow fever vaccine. This specimen was CD4+ T cells sorted from PBMCs, taken 10 days after the yellow fever booster vaccination. The CDR3: CASSPPGQIPFTDTQYF. The CDR3 DNA reads as TGTGCCAGCAGCCCGCCGGGACAGATTCCCTTCACAGATACGCAGTATTTT.